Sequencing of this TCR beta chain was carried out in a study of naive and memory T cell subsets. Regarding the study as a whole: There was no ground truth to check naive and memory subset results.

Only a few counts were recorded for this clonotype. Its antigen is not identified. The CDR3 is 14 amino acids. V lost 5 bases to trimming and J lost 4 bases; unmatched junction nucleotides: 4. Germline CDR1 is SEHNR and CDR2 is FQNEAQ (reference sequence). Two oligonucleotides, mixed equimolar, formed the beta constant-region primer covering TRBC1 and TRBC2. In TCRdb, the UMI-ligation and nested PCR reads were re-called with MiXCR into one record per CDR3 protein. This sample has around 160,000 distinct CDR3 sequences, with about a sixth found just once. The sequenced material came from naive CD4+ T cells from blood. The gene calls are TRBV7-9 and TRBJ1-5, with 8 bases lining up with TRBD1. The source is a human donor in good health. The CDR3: CASSNRGANQPQHF. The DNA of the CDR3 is TGTGCCAGCAGCAACAGGGGGGCGAATCAGCCCCAGCATTTT.